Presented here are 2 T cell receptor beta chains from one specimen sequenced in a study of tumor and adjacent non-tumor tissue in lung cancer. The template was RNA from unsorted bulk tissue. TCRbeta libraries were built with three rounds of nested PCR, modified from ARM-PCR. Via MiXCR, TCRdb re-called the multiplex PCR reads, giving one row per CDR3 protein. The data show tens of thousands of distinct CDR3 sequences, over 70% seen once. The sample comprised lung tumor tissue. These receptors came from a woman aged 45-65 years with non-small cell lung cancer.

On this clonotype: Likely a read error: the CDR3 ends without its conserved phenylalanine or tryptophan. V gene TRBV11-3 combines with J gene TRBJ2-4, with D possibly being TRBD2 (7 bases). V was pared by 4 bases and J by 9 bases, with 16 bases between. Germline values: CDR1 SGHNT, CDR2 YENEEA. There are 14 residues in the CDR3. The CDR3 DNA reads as TGTGCCAGCAGCTCAACAAGGGGAGGGGGCATTCAGTACTAC. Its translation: CASSSTRGGGIQYY.

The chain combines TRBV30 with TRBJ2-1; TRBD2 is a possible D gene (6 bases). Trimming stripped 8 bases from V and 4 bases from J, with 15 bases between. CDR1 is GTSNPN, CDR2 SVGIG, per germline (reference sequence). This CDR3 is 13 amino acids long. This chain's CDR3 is CARERNLYNEQFF. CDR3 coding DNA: TGTGCCCGGGAGCGGAACTTATACAATGAGCAGTTCTTC.